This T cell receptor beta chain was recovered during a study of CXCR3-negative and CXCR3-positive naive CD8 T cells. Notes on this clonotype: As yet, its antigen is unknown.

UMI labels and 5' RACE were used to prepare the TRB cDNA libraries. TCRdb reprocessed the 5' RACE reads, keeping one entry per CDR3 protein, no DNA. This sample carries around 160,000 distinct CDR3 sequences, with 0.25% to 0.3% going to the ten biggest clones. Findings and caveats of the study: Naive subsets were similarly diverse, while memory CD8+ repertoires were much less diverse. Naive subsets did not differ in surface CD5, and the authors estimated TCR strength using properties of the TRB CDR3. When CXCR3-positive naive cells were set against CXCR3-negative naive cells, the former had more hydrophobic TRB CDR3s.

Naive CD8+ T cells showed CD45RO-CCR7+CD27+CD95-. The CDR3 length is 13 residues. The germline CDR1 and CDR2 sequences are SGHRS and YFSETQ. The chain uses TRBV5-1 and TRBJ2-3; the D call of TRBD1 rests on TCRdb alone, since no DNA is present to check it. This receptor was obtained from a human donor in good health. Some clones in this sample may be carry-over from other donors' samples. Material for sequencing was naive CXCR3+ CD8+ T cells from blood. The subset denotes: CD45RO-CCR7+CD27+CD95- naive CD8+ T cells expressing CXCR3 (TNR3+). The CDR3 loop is CASRQGQADTQYF. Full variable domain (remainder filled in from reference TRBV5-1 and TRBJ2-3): KAGVTQTPRYLIKTRGQQVTLSCSPISGHRSVSWYQQTPGQGLQFLFEYFSETQRNKGNFPGRFSGRQFSNSRSEMNVSTLELGDSALYLCASRQGQADTQYFGPGTRLTVL.